This is a list of T cell receptor beta chains from one sample in a study of CD8 T cells in Susac syndrome. Using its own MiXCR run on the immunoSEQ multiplex PCR reads, TCRdb lists one record per CDR3 protein. This sample has roughly 200,000 distinct CDR3 sequences, with 85% to 95% found just once. Sequencing input: CD8+ T cells from PBMCs. The receptors shown here come from a human donor with multiple sclerosis. The CDR3 runs from the conserved cysteine through the conserved F or W.

TRBV24-1,CATSETGGLKFF
TRBV20-1,CSARVFGQGFGNEQFF
TRBV11-3,CASSLGQTMNTEAFF
TRBV5-1,CASSWKQGDYEQYF
TRBV13,CASSRLAGGRGNEQFF
TRBV6-5,CASSTDRDYNEQFF
TRBV9,CASSFTTEAFF
TRBV2,CASSGGFSYEQYF
TRBV13,CASSPPGTSSSEQYF
TRBV18,CASSLHRDSYDQSETQYF
TRBV2,CASIPTSGSFHEQYF
TRBV28,CASSLRQGSGETQYF
TRBV12-5,CASGPMSPAYEQYF
TRBV7-3,CASSTYRNTEAFF
TRBV14,CASSQDWPSGSQETQYF
TRBV20-1,CSATGQGWVDTQYF
TRBV12-3/TRBV12-4,CASNHIPRTETQYF
TRBV9,CASSVGSSNQPQHF
TRBV29-1,CSALPPGPSYEQYF
TRBV20-1,CSATNDRFDQPQHF
TRBV12-5,CASGFRQVTGELFF
TRBV29-1,CSVEDRSPQNTGELFF
TRBV5-6,CASSSGWDRMEYEQYF
TRBV14,CASSQTLEAGGYGYTF
TRBV9,CASSDRLDTGELFF
TRBV19,CASSIARGPNEQFF
TRBV29-1,CSVVASGELFF
TRBV29-1,CSGASGRSGELFF
TRBV20-1,CSASDRVGEQYF
TRBV30,CAWSTGGGNTEAFF
TRBV7-9,CASSIRGGELFF
TRBV6-5,CASSYLTSFDEQFF
TRBV14,CASSQLGGASGANVLTF
TRBV10-3,CAISESWTSGAYEQYF
TRBV6-5,CASGKGREQFF
TRBV30,CAWSVPISNRDTYNQPQHF
TRBV15,CATSKGAGEHNEQFF
TRBV28,CASSLSDQPGTQYF
TRBV29-1,CSIMGPSLLLNTEAFF
TRBV9,CASSVSGTGELFF